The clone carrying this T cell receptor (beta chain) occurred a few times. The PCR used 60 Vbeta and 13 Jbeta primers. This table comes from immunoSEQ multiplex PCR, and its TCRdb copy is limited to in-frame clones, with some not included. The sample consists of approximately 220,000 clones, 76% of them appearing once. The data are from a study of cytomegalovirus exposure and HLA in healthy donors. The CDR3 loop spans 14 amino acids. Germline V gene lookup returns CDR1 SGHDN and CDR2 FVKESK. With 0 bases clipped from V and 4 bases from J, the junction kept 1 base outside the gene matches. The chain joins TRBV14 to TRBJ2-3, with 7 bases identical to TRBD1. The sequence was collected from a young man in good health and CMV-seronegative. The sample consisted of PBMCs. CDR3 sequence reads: CASSQDQGADTQYF. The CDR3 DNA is TGTGCCAGCAGCCAAGATCAGGGGGCAGATACGCAGTATTTT.